Listed below are T cell receptor beta chains from one sample, sequenced in a study of blood T cell repertoires in COVID-19. Using immunoSEQ multiplex PCR, the repertoire was profiled, and TCRdb retains in-frame clones only, with some absent. The table records about 210,000 clones, more than 70% of them present only once. Sequencing input: PBMCs or T cells enriched from blood (not recorded which). The receptors derive from a man between 25 and 39 years old with acute COVID-19. The CDR3 runs from the conserved cysteine through the conserved F or W. The D gene is left open where the match is weak. Rows give clone size only sometimes, using once, few, many, or a class for an expanded clone.

d_call,clone_size,v_call,j_call,cdr3_aa,cdr3_nt
TRBD1,-,TRBV29-1,TRBJ1-2,CSVYGDRGGYTF,TGCAGCGTTTACGGGGACAGGGGTGGCTACACCTTC
-,-,TRBV6-4,TRBJ1-6,CASSEGVFGSPLHF,TGTGCCAGCAGTGAAGGGGTGTTCGGTTCACCCCTCCACTTT
-,-,TRBV6-5,TRBJ1-5,CASSGNQPQHF,TGTGCCAGCTCAGGTAATCAGCCCCAGCATTTT
-,once,TRBV10-3,TRBJ2-2,CAISEQGWTGELFF,TGTGCCATCAGTGAACAGGGTTGGACCGGGGAGCTGTTTTTT
TRBD1,-,TRBV2,TRBJ1-2,CASSEAGTGGGYTF,TGTGCCAGCAGTGAAGCCGGGACAGGTGGAGGCTACACCTTC
TRBD1,-,TRBV14,TRBJ1-4,CASSQESINRGYEKLFF,TGTGCCAGCAGCCAAGAAAGCATTAACAGGGGGTATGAAAAACTGTTTTTT
TRBD2,once,TRBV2,TRBJ2-7,CASKPGTSASYEQYF,TGTGCCAGCAAGCCCGGGACTAGCGCCAGCTACGAGCAGTACTTC
-,-,TRBV12-3/TRBV12-4,TRBJ1-4,CASSRQNREKLFF,TGTGCCAGCAGTCGCCAAAACCGGGAAAAACTGTTTTTT
-,-,TRBV27,TRBJ1-5,CASSTLQGQPQHF,TGTGCCAGTTCCACACTACAGGGTCAGCCCCAGCATTTT
-,many,TRBV3-1/TRBV3-2,TRBJ1-2,CASSRAAGAGYGYTF,TGTGCCAGCAGCCGGGCGGCAGGGGCCGGCTATGGCTACACCTTC
TRBD2,-,TRBV11-2,TRBJ2-3,CASSSTSGGAIAQYF,TGTGCCAGCAGCTCGACTAGCGGGGGGGCTATTGCGCAGTATTTT
-,-,TRBV2,TRBJ1-2,CASRGGGSNNYGYTF,TGTGCCAGCAGGGGCGGGGGCAGCAATAACTATGGCTACACCTTC
TRBD1,few,TRBV27,TRBJ1-1,CASSLSSGTVRAFF,TGTGCCAGCAGTTTATCGAGTGGGACAGTCAGGGCTTTCTTT
-,-,TRBV25-1,TRBJ1-6,CASSDSGYNSPLHF,TGTGCCAGCAGTGATTCAGGGTATAATTCACCCCTCCACTTT
-,-,TRBV11-3,TRBJ2-1,CASSLGVHEQFF,TGTGCCAGCAGCTTAGGAGTCCATGAGCAGTTCTTC
-,-,TRBV5-4,TRBJ2-5,CAHKTQYF,TGTGCCCACAAGACCCAGTACTTC
-,-,TRBV11-3,TRBJ2-7,CASSPIPRESHEQYF,TGTGCCAGCAGCCCCATTCCCAGGGAAAGCCACGAGCAGTACTTC
-,-,TRBV29-1,TRBJ2-1,CSVDRAGLVNEQFF,TGCAGCGTTGACCGGGCGGGGTTGGTCAATGAGCAGTTCTTC
-,few,TRBV24-1,TRBJ2-2,CATGAPLERELFF,TGTGCCACCGGGGCACCCTTGGAGAGGGAGCTGTTTTTT
-,-,TRBV6-2/TRBV6-3,TRBJ1-1,CASSSWDSNSEAFF,TGTGCCAGCAGTTCCTGGGACTCCAATTCTGAAGCTTTCTTT
-,-,TRBV6-1,TRBJ2-7,CASSEAGRLYYEQYF,TGTGCCAGCAGTGAAGCGGGCAGGTTATACTACGAGCAGTACTTC
TRBD2,-,TRBV3-1/TRBV3-2,TRBJ2-7,CASSQSASGEEQYF,TGTGCCAGCAGCCAATCGGCTAGCGGGGAGGAGCAGTACTTC
TRBD1,-,TRBV5-5,TRBJ2-7,CASSLYGTGVTYEQYF,TGTGCCAGCAGCTTGTACGGGACAGGGGTCACCTACGAGCAGTACTTC
TRBD1,-,TRBV25-1,TRBJ1-1,CASSNRDRGEAFF,TGTGCCAGCAGTAACCGGGACAGAGGCGAAGCTTTCTTT
TRBD1,-,TRBV6-5,TRBJ1-4,CASRRGQGREKLFF,TGTGCCAGCAGGCGTGGACAGGGACGTGAAAAACTGTTTTTT
-,-,TRBV7-2,TRBJ1-3,CASSLGSDGNTIYF,TGTGCCAGCAGCCTCGGGTCGGATGGAAACACCATATATTTT
TRBD1,-,TRBV6-4,TRBJ1-1,CASSAQGAFGTEAFF,TGTGCCAGCAGCGCCCAGGGGGCCTTTGGCACTGAAGCTTTCTTT
TRBD2,few,TRBV28,TRBJ2-5,CASSPGGRGQETQYF,TGTGCCAGCAGCCCCGGGGGGAGGGGTCAGGAGACCCAGTACTTC
TRBD1,-,TRBV5-6,TRBJ1-2,CASSPLQGLGGYTF,TGTGCCAGCAGCCCCTTACAGGGGCTGGGGGGCTACACCTTC
-,-,TRBV5-4,TRBJ2-1,CASSRPGGSYNEQFF,TGTGCCAGCAGCCGACCCGGGGGTTCCTACAATGAGCAGTTCTTC
-,-,TRBV5-1,TRBJ1-1,CASSPGQNTEAFF,TGCGCCAGCAGTCCTGGACAGAACACTGAAGCTTTCTTT
TRBD1,-,TRBV20-1,TRBJ1-2,CSASPDRADYGYTF,TGCAGTGCTAGTCCAGACAGGGCTGACTATGGCTACACCTTC
-,-,TRBV3-1/TRBV3-2,TRBJ2-3,CASTPGSMPTQYF,TGTGCCAGCACCCCAGGCAGTATGCCTACGCAGTATTTT
-,-,TRBV24-1,TRBJ2-1,CATSDPDTEQFF,TGTGCCACCAGTGATCCTGACACCGAGCAGTTCTTC
TRBD1,-,TRBV5-1,TRBJ1-1,CASSPRMDRVGTEAFF,TGCGCCAGCAGCCCTCGTATGGACAGGGTGGGCACTGAAGCTTTCTTT